The TCR beta chain described here comes from a study of T cell repertoires in cytomegalovirus infection. About the research overall: Used in the study were CMV epitopes, some recently identified and HLA-C-restricted, others well-studied and HLA-B-restricted. Matching HLA type and CMV infection were both indicated by public TCR beta signatures.

A note on this clonotype: Its cognate antigen is unknown.

From the reads, TCRdb called clonotypes with MiXCR, one entry per CDR3 protein. This sample carries 140,000 to 150,000 distinct CDR3 sequences, over 25% of them seen once, and the ten largest clones take around half. Trimming took off 5 bases at V and 6 bases at J, with 14 bases between the two ends. Germline V gives CDR1 SGHNT, CDR2 YYREEE (reference sequence). The CDR3 runs 13 residues. Study-wide points: In two of eight donors, the top clonotype was HLA-C-restricted CMV-specific. The study identified carriers of CMV plus the relevant HLA from cumulative public TCR beta family frequency.

The chain carries TRBV5-4 and TRBJ1-2; D is undetermined. The TCR comes from a human donor in good health (CMV status not recorded). Some clones in this sample may be carry-over from other donors' samples. This specimen was CD8+ T cells from cultured PBMCs, taken from culture after CMV antigen stimulation. The CDR3 coding sequence is TGTGCCAGCAGGCCGGAGGTCGACGATGGCTACACCTTC. Its protein is CASRPEVDDGYTF.